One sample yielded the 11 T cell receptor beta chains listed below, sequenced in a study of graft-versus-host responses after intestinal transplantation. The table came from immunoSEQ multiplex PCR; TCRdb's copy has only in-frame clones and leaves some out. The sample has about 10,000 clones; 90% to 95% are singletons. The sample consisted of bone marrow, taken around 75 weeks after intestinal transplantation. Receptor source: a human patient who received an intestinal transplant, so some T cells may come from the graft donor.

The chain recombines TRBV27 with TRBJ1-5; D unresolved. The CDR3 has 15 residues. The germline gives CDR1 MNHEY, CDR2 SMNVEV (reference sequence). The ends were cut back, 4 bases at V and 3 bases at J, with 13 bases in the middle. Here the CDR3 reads CASSSAQSPNQPQHF. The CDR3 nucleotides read TGTGCCAGCAGTTCAGCTCAGTCTCCCAATCAGCCCCAGCATTTT.

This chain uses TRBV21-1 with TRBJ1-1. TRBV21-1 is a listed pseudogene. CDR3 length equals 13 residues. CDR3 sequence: CASSNEGHTEAFF. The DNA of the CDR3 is TGTGCCAGCAGCAACGAGGGTCACACTGAAGCTTTCTTT.

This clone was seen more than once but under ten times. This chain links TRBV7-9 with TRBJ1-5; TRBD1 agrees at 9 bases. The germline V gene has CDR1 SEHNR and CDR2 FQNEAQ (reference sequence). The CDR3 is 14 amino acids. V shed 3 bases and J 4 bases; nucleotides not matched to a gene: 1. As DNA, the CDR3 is TGTGCCAGCAGCTTGGGGACAGGGAATCAGCCCCAGCATTTT. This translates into CASSLGTGNQPQHF.

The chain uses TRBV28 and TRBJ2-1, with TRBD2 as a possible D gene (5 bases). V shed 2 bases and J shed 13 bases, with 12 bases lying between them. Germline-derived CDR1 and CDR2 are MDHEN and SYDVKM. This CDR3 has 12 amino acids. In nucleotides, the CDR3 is TGTGCCAGCAGTTTACAGCTAGGAGGACAGTTCTTC. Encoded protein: CASSLQLGGQFF. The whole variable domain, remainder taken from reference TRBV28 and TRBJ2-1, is DVKVTQSSRYLVKRTGEKVFLECVQDMDHENMFWYRQDPGLGLRLIYFSYDVKMKEKGDIPEGYSVSREKKERFSLILESASTNQTSMYLCASSLQLGGQFFGPGTRLTVL.

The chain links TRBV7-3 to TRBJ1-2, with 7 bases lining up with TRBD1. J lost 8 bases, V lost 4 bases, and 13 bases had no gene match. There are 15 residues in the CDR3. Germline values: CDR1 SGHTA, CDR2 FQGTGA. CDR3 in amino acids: CASSSGQATSRGYTF. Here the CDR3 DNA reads TGTGCCAGCAGCTCCGGACAGGCGACCTCTCGGGGCTACACCTTC.

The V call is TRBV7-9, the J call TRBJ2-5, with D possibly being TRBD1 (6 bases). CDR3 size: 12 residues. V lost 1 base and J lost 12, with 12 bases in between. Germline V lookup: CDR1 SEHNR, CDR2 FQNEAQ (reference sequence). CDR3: CASSLGGGREYF. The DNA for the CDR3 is TGTGCCAGCAGCTTAGGAGGGGGACGGGAGTACTTC.

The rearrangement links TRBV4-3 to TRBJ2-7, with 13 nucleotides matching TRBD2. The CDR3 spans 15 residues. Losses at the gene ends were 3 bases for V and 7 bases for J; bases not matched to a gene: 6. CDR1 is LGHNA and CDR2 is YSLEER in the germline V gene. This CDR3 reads CASSHRTSGRGEQYF. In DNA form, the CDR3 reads TGCGCCAGCAGCCACCGGACTAGCGGGAGAGGAGAGCAGTACTTC.

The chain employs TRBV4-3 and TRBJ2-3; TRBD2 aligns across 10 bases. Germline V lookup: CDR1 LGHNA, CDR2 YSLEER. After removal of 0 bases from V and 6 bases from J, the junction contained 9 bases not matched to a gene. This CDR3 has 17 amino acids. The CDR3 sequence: CASSQDPAGGLYDTQYF. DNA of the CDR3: TGCGCCAGCAGCCAAGATCCAGCGGGAGGGCTTTACGATACGCAGTATTTT.

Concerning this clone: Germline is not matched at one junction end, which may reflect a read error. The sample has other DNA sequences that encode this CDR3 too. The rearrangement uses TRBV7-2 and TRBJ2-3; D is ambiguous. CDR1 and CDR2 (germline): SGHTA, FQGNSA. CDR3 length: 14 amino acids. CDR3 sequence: CASSLRAGTDTQYF. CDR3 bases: TGCGCCAGCAGCTTAAGGGCAGGTACAGATACGCAGTATTTT. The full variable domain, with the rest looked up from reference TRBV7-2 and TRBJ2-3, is GAGVSQSPSNKVTEKGKDVELRCDPISGHTALYWYRQSLGQGLEFLIYFQGNSAPDKSGLPSDRFSAERTGGSVSTLTIQRTQQEDSAVYLCASSLRAGTDTQYFGPGTRLTVL.

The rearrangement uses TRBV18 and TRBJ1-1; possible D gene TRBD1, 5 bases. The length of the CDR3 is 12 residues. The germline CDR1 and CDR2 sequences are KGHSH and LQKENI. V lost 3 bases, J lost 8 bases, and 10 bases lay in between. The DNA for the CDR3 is TGTGCCAGCTCACCCCTGGCAGGGGAAGCTTTCTTT. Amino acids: CASSPLAGEAFF.

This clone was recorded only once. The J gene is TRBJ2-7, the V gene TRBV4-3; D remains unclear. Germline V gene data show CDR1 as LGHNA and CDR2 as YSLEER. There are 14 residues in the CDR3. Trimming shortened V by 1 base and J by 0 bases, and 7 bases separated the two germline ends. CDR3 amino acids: CASSQAISSYEQYF. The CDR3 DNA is TGCGCCAGCAGCCAAGCCATCAGCTCCTACGAGCAGTACTTC.